This TCR beta chain was recorded in a study of OX40 agonist ivuxolimab in advanced cancers. In the study overall: The costimulatory receptor OX40 (CD134) was targeted by ivuxolimab, a fully human IgG2 agonistic monoclonal antibody. The paper reports the monotherapy dose-escalation portion (N = 52 patients) of the phase I ivuxolimab trial. Prior anti-PD-1, anti-PD-L1 or anti-CTLA-4 therapy was permitted, and about two fifths of dose-escalation patients had received checkpoint inhibitors. Partial responses were achieved by three dose-escalation patients, of whom one had hepatocellular carcinoma and two had cutaneous melanoma. Peripheral TCRbeta sequencing was intended to test whether TCR sequence diversity was altered and clonal T-cell expansion was caused by ivuxolimab. Among the approximately 50 dose-escalation patients, around 20 had hepatocellular carcinoma, about 15 melanoma, 9 renal cell carcinoma and 9 head and neck cancer. In the dose-escalation cohort, 82.7% of patients were male, and the mean age was around 65 years with a range of roughly 20 to 85. Intravenous ivuxolimab was administered to patients every 2 weeks at six dose levels: 0.01, 0.1, 0.3, 1.5, 3 and 10 mg/kg.

To sequence the TCRbeta CDR3 region, genomic DNA was isolated from the sorted cells. TCRbeta CDR3 regions were sequenced using the immunoSEQ Assay. TCRdb took this table from immuneACCESS and kept in-frame rearrangements with V and J called. Such tables lack part of the clones; where checked against another copy, unresolved V genes explain under half of the gap, and the rest is unexplained. For this sample the table gives 53,000 or so clones, of which approximately 80% were detected only once. Together, the top ten hold approximately 2% of the sample. This clone was observed a handful of times. This clone's antigen is unknown. No base quality information exists; no much larger clone differs at one position. Measured from the cysteine to the phenylalanine, the CDR3 is 16 residues long. Left in the record is the CDR3 DNA by itself, 48 bases read in frame from the first base. In the germline V gene, CDR1 corresponds to LGHNA and CDR2 to YNFKEQ. V and J lose 1 base and 7 bases, and a span of 17 bases separates them.

Patients with autoimmune disease history or receiving systemic immunosuppression were excluded from the trial. Peripheral blood for TCR sequencing was collected from all dose cohorts at baseline, on cycle 4 day 1, and on cycle 7 day 1. The samples were drawn from a first-in-human, open-label, multicenter phase I dose-escalation trial of ivuxolimab. Adults with locally advanced or metastatic melanoma, renal cell, hepatocellular, or head and neck squamous cell carcinoma were enrolled in the trial. CD4+ and CD8+ T cells were sorted separately from peripheral blood before TCR sequencing. Study-level results and caveats: Clonal expansion of both CD4+ and CD8+ blood T cells was observed from baseline to week 6 at doses 0.1 to 3.0 mg/kg. Low levels of normalized T-cell clonal expansion were also seen in some patients who did not respond. Which antigens the clonally expanded peripheral T cells were specific for was not determined. In the 0.1-3.0 mg/kg groups, partial responders had among the lowest normalized peripheral clonal expansion, particularly in CD8+ T cells. On average, CD8+ T cells showed more expanded clones than CD4+ T cells after ivuxolimab.

Rearrangement joined TRBV4-2 to TRBJ1-5; 5 matching bases give a weak D call of TRBD1. The starting material was CD4+ or CD8+ T cells sorted from blood, obtained in a trial of the OX40 agonist ivuxolimab. The TCR comes from an adult with an advanced solid tumor such as melanoma, head and neck, liver or kidney cancer. The DNA sequence is as follows: TGTGCCAGCAGCCAAGGGGACGGGCCCCAGGGCCAGCCCCAGCATTTT. Its coded protein is CASSQGDGPQGQPQHF.